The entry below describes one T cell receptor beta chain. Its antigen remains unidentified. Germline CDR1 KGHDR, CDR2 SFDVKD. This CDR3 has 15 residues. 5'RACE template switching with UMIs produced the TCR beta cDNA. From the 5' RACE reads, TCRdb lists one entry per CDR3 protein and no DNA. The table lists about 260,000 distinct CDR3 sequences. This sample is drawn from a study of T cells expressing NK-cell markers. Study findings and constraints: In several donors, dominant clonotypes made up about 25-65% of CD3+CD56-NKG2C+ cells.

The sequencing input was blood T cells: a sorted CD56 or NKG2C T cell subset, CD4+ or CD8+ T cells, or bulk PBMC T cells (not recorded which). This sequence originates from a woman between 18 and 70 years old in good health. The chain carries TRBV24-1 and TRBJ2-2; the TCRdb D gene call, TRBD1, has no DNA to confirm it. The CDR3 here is CATSEAGTGPGELFF.